These 5 T cell receptor beta chains came from one sample sequenced in a study of T cells in Graves' hyperthyroidism and ophthalmopathy (dated by TCRdb to about 2019). The method behind the library was multiplex PCR. Sequenced using an Illumina HiSeq 2000. The TCR beta CDR3 regions were amplified from the RNA transcripts. The TCR CDR3 was subjected to a first round of RT-PCR using the HTBI primer set and the Qiagen OneStep RT-PCR kit. The public reads were reanalyzed by TCRdb: fastp trimming at Q25, MiXCR alignment, in-frame beta chains only. Here each entry gathers all rows of one CDR3 protein and keeps the most common genes and DNA. The sample table lists roughly 250,000 distinct CDR3 sequences, around 17% of them with a count of one. The biggest ten clones account for 28% of the sample. The sequencing sample was made of blood. All receptors come from a woman aged 18 to 35 with Graves' ophthalmopathy.

This clonotype was counted at least ten times. The chain links TRBV3-1 to TRBJ2-5; D unclear. The CDR3 sequence is 15 residues long. Between the trimmed V and J ends, which lost 1 base and 7 bases, there was a span of 16 bases. Germline CDR1 reads LGHDT; CDR2 reads YNNKEL (reference sequence). The CDR3 protein is CASSQGISGFGTQYF. Written as DNA, the CDR3 is TGTGCCAGCAGCCAAGGGATATCCGGTTTTGGGACCCAGTACTTC.

This clonotype has at least ten counts. The CDR3 nucleotides read TGTGCCAGCAGTTACCGGGTTTACGAGCAGTACTTC. The encoded protein is CASSYRVYEQYF. V usage is TRBV6-2 or TRBV6-3 and J usage is TRBJ2-7; the D is unclear. The CDR3 is 12 residues long. Germline CDR1 MNHEY, CDR2 SVGEGT. V was clipped by 2 bases and J by 4 bases, with 6 bases between them.

The sample holds many counts of this clonotype. V and J are TRBV7-2 and TRBJ1-1; D possibly corresponds to TRBD1 (6 bases). The CDR3 is 15 amino acids. Trimming removed 5 bases from V and 4 bases from J, with 17 bases in between. Per germline, CDR1 SGHTA and CDR2 FQGNSA. The CDR3: CASSRGSTGRTEAFF. CDR3 sequence (DNA): TGTGCCAGCAGCCGAGGGTCCACAGGGCGCACTGAAGCTTTCTTT.

Many counts were recorded for this clonotype. The rearrangement joins TRBV7-8 to TRBJ2-5; no definite D call. V gave up 5 bases and J gave up 1 base, with 8 bases separating them. The length of the CDR3 is 13 residues. From germline, CDR1 is SGHVS and CDR2 FQNEAQ. The CDR3 bases are TGTGCCAGCAGCAGCCACAGCCAAGAGACCCAGTACTTC. The encoded protein is CASSSHSQETQYF.

This clonotype was seen many times. This chain joins TRBV11-2 and TRBJ2-4; 7 nucleotides agree with TRBD2. Germline V gene lookup returns CDR1 SGHAT and CDR2 FQNNGV. V shed 7 bases, J shed 3 bases, and the junction held 15 bases outside the gene matches. The CDR3 consists of 17 residues. The CDR3 region is CASTVVGGQLGKNIQYF. The CDR3 DNA reads TGTGCCAGCACCGTAGTGGGAGGGCAATTAGGCAAAAACATTCAGTACTTC.